The subject of this entry is one TCR beta chain. What it recognizes is unknown. The data belong to a study of siplizumab effects on memory and regulatory T cells. Findings of the study overall: Of the proliferating CD4+ or CD8+ clones, roughly 75-96% lacked a naive or memory phenotype that could be assigned. A mean of roughly 70% of mappable alloreactive CD4+ clones were Treg-derived with siplizumab, compared with 26.9% in controls. Naive T cells, seemingly more diverse than memory cells, seemed major alloresponse contributors.

The mixed lymphocyte reaction cells underwent coculture at 37°C for 6 days. Trimming removed 3 bases from V and 7 bases from J, with 21 bases in between. The V gene's germline CDR1 is SGHVS and CDR2 FQNEAQ. This CDR3 has 16 residues. Method: immunoSEQ multiplex PCR; TCRdb's copy keeps in-frame clones and lacks some. This sample yields 15,000 or so clones, of which less than 50% are seen a single time; 7.8% belongs to the top ten. This clonotype was obtained from a human donor in good health; the cells came from an allogeneic mixed lymphocyte reaction. Some clones in this sample may be carry-over from other donors' samples. Source material: CFSE-low (dividing) CD4+ T cells sorted from an allogeneic mixed lymphocyte reaction. The genes are TRBV7-8 and TRBJ1-1, with D maybe TRBD1 (5 bases). The CDR3, as DNA: TGTGCCAGCAGCTTGGGGACGCTCCTAAAAGCGATTGAAGCTTTCTTT. Protein sequence: CASSLGTLLKAIEAFF.